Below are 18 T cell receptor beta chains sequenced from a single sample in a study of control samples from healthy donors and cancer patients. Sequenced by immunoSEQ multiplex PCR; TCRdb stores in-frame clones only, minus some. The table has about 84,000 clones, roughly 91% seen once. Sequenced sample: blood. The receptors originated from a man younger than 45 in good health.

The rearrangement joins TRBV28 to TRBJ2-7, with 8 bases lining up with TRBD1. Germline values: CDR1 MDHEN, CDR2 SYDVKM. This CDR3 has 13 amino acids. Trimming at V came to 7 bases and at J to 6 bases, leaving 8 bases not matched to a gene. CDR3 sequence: CASNQGAYGEQYF. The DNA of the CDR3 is TGTGCCAGCAATCAGGGGGCGTATGGCGAGCAGTACTTC.

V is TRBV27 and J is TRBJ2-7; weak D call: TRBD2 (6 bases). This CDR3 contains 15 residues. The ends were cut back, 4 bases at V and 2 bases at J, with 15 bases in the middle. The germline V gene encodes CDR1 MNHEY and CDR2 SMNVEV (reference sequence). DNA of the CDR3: TGTGCCAGCAGTTCGGGAGCCCTAGGCACCTACGAGCAGTACTTC. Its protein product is CASSSGALGTYEQYF.

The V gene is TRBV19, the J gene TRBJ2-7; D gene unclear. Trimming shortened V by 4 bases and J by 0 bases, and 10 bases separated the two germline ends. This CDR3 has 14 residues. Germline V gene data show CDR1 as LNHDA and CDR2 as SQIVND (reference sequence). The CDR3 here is CASSRAGDSYEQYF. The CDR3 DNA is TGTGCCAGTAGTAGGGCAGGTGACTCCTACGAGCAGTACTTC.

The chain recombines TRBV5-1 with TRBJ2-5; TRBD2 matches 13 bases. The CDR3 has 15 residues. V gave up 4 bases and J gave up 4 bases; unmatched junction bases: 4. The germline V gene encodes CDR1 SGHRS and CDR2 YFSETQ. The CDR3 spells CASSQGLAGLETQYF. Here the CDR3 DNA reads TGCGCCAGCAGCCAGGGACTAGCGGGGTTAGAGACCCAGTACTTC.

The CDR3 DNA reads as TGTGCCAGCAGTCCGGGACAGGGAGGCTATAATTCACCCCTCCACTTT. Its translation: CASSPGQGGYNSPLHF. This chain joins TRBV27 and TRBJ1-6; 9 bases line up with TRBD1. Germline-derived CDR1 and CDR2 are MNHEY and SMNVEV (reference sequence). V was clipped by 5 bases and J by 3 bases; unmatched bases: 5. The CDR3 length is 16 residues.

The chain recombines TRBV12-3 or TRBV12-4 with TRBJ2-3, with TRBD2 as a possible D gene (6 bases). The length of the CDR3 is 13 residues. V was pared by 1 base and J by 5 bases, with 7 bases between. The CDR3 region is CASSLDGGDTQYF. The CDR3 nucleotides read TGTGCCAGCAGTTTAGACGGGGGAGATACGCAGTATTTT.

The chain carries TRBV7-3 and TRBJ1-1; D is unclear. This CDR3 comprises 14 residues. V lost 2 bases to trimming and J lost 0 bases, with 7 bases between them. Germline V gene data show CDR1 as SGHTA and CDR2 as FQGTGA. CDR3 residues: CASSLASMNTEAFF. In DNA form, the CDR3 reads TGTGCCAGCAGCTTAGCCTCCATGAACACTGAAGCTTTCTTT. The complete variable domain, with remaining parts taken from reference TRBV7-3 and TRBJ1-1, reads GAGVSQTPSNKVTEKGKYVELRCDPISGHTALYWYRQSLGQGPEFLIYFQGTGAADDSGLPNDRFFAVRPEGSVSTLKIQRTERGDSAVYLCASSLASMNTEAFFGQGTRLTVV.

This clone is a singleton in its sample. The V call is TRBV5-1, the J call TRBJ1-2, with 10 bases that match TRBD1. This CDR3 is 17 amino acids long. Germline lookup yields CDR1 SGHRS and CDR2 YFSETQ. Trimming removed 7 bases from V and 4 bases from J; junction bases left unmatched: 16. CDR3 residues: CASATGTGDGISYGYTF. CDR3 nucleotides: TGCGCCAGCGCCACCGGGACAGGGGATGGAATAAGCTATGGCTACACCTTC. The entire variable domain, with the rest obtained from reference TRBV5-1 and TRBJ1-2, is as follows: KAGVTQTPRYLIKTRGQQVTLSCSPISGHRSVSWYQQTPGQGLQFLFEYFSETQRNKGNFPGRFSGRQFSNSRSEMNVSTLELGDSALYLCASATGTGDGISYGYTFGSGTRLTVV.

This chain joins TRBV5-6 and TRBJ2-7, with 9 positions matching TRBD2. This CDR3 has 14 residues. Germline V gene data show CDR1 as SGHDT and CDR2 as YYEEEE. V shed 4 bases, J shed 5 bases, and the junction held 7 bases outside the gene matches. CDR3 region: CASSAGSGGNEQYF. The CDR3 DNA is TGTGCCAGCAGCGCCGGGAGCGGGGGGAACGAGCAGTACTTC.

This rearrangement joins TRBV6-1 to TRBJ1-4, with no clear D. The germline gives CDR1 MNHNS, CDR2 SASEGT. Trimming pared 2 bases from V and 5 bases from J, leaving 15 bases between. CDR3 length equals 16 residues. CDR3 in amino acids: CASSENWAAPNEKLFF. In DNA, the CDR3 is TGTGCCAGCAGTGAAAACTGGGCAGCCCCCAATGAAAAACTGTTTTTT.

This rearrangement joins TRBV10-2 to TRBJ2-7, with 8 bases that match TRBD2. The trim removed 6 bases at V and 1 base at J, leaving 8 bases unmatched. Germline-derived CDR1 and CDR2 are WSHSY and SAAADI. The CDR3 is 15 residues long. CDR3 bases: TGCGCCAGCAGGGATTCGACGGGAGGGTCCTACGAGCAGTACTTC. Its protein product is CASRDSTGGSYEQYF.

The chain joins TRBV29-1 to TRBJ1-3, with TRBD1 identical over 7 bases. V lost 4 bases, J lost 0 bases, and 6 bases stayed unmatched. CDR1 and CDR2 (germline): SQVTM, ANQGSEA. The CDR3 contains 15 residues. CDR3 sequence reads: CSVVGTVSSGNTIYF. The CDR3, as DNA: TGCAGCGTTGTAGGGACAGTTTCCTCTGGAAACACCATATATTTT. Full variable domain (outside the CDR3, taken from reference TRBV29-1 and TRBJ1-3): SAVISQKPSRDICQRGTSLTIQCQVDSQVTMMFWYRQQPGQSLTLIATANQGSEATYESGFVIDKFPISRPNLTFSTLTVSNMSPEDSSIYLCSVVGTVSSGNTIYFGEGSWLTVV.

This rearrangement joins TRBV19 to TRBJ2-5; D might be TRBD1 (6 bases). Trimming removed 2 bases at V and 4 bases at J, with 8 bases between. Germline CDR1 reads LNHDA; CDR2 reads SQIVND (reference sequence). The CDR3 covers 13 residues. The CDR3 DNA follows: TGTGCCAGTAGTATAACAGGGATAGAGACCCAGTACTTC. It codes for CASSITGIETQYF.

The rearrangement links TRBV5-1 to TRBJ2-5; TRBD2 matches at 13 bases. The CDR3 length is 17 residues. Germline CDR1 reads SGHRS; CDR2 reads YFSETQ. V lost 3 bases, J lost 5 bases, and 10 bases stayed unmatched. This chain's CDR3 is CASSYLGLAGPRETQYF. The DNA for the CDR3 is TGCGCCAGCAGCTACCTGGGACTAGCGGGACCCAGGGAGACCCAGTACTTC.

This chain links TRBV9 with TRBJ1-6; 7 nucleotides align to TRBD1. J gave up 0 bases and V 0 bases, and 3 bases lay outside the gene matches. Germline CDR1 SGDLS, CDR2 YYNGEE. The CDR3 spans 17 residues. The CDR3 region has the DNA TGTGCCAGCAGCGTAGAGGGACAGAGCTCCTATAATTCACCCCTCCACTTT. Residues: CASSVEGQSSYNSPLHF.

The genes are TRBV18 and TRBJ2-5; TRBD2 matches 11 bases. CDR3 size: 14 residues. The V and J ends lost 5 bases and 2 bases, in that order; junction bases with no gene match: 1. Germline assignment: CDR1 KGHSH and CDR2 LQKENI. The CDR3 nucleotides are TGTGCCAGCTCAGGGACTAGCGGTCAAGAGACCCAGTACTTC. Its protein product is CASSGTSGQETQYF.

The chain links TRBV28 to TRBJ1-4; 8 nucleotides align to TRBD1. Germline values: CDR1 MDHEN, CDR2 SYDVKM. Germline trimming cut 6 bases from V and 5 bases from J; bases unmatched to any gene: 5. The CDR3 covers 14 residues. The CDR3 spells CASRTGVDNEKLFF. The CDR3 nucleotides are TGTGCCAGCAGGACAGGGGTGGACAATGAAAAACTGTTTTTT. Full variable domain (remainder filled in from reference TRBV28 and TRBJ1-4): DVKVTQSSRYLVKRTGEKVFLECVQDMDHENMFWYRQDPGLGLRLIYFSYDVKMKEKGDIPEGYSVSREKKERFSLILESASTNQTSMYLCASRTGVDNEKLFFGSGTQLSVL.

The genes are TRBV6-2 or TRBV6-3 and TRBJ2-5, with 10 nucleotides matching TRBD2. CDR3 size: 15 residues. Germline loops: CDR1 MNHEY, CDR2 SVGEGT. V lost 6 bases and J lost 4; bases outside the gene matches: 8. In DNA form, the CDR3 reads TGTGCCAGCAGCCCAGGACTAGCGGTAGGAGAGACCCAGTACTTC. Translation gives CASSPGLAVGETQYF.